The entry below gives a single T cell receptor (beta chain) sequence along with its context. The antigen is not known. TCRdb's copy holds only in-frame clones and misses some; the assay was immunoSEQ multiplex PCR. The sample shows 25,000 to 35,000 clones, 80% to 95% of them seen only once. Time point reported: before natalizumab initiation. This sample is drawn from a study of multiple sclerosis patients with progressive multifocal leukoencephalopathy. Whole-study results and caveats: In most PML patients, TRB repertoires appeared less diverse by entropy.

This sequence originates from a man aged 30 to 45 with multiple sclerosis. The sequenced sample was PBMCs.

The CDR3: CATSRRTDPTEAFF. The CDR3 DNA is TGTGCCACCAGCAGACGGACGGACCCCACTGAAGCTTTCTTT. The genes are TRBV15 and TRBJ1-1; D not certain. Trimming took 2 bases from V and 4 from J, leaving 11 bases between them. Germline V gives CDR1 LNHNV, CDR2 YYDKDF (reference sequence). The CDR3 extends over 14 amino acids.